At least ten counts were recorded for the clone carrying this TCR beta chain. Its antigen is as yet unknown. The length of the CDR3 is 14 residues. Germline CDR1 SGDLS, CDR2 YYNGEE. Trimming removed 3 bases from V and 4 bases from J; junction bases left unmatched: 6. This sample was included in a study of neurological immune-mediated disorders. The study, taken as a whole, reports: HTLV-1-associated myelopathy displayed the greatest TCR clonal expansion, and multiple sclerosis exhibited the smallest, lower than that of healthy controls.

With 10-nucleotide random UMIs, 5'RACE was used to make the cDNA. TCRdb recomputed calls from the 5' RACE reads with MiXCR, one row per CDR3 protein. The table shows fewer than 40,000 distinct CDR3 sequences, with more than 10% occurring only once. Time point reported: longitudinal time-point 2. This rearrangement joins TRBV9 to TRBJ1-2; 7 bases fit TRBD1. The source material was PBMCs. The sequence derives from a woman aged 35 to 49 in good health. The CDR3 loop is CASSEGTAFYGYTF. The CDR3 coding sequence is TGTGCCAGCAGCGAGGGGACAGCTTTCTATGGCTACACCTTC.